Shown below are 20 T cell receptor beta chains from a single sample sequenced in a study of blood T cells in healthy people across ages. Combining a sample-barcoded 5' primer with a J-beta primer mix, a second PCR ran for roughly 6 to 12 cycles. TCRdb fed the 5' RACE reads into MiXCR, producing one record per CDR3 protein. This table holds hundreds of thousands of distinct CDR3 sequences, roughly 26% found once. Separately, the same data were catalogued under a study of T cells of mothers and their children.

Sequencing was carried out using blood. These receptors all come from a boy aged 5-17 years in good health.

The gene calls are TRBV15 and TRBJ1-6; the D is unclear. The ends were cut back, 5 bases at V and 11 bases at J, with 25 bases in the middle. The CDR3 contains 17 residues. From germline, CDR1 is LNHNV and CDR2 YYDKDF (reference sequence). This CDR3 is CATSPPPEGKGRPPLHF. The CDR3 coding sequence is TGTGCCACCAGCCCCCCCCCAGAAGGGAAGGGTCGTCCACCCCTCCACTTT.

The CDR3 spells CASTVTPAAAFF. CDR3 in DNA: TGTGCCAGCACAGTTACCCCCGCGGCAGCTTTCTTT. The rearrangement joins TRBV2 to TRBJ1-1; D is uncertain. The V end lost 7 bases, the J end lost 10 bases, and 16 bases lay between the germline ends. Germline CDR1 and CDR2: SNHLY and FYNNEI. The CDR3 length is 12 residues.

Details on this clonotype: Likely a read error: the CDR3 ends without its conserved phenylalanine or tryptophan. CDR3 in amino acids: CASSLDRGGTNEQYL. The CDR3 bases are TGTGCCAGCAGCTTAGACCGCGGGGGGACCAACGAGCAGTACCTC. The rearrangement links TRBV13 to TRBJ2-5; the match to TRBD2 covers 8 bases. Judging by the DNA end, TRBJ2-7 fits better; the J call may be wrong. CDR1 and CDR2 from the germline V gene are PRHDT and FYEKMQ (reference sequence). The CDR3 totals 15 residues.

This clonotype was detected a few times. The rearrangement uses TRBV20-1 and TRBJ1-2; the match to TRBD1 covers 8 bases. The CDR3 covers 15 residues. The V gene's germline CDR1 is DFQATT and CDR2 SNEGSKA (reference sequence). The ends lost 3 bases at V and 2 bases at J; junction bases unmatched: 8. The CDR3 nucleotides are TGCAGTGCTAGGTCCACAGACAGGGGAAACTATGGCTACACCTTC. Amino acids: CSARSTDRGNYGYTF.

This clonotype has ten or more counts. The chain recombines TRBV5-1 with TRBJ2-1; D is unclear. Germline values: CDR1 SGHRS, CDR2 YFSETQ. This CDR3 comprises 14 residues. Deletions cut 0 bases from V and 9 bases from J, with 13 bases between. The CDR3 loop is CASSLAQELVEQFF. DNA of the CDR3: TGCGCCAGCAGCTTGGCGCAGGAATTGGTTGAGCAGTTCTTC.

The chain uses TRBV18 and TRBJ1-4; 9 nucleotides agree with TRBD1. CDR3 size: 15 residues. The ends lost 3 bases at V and 6 bases at J; junction bases unmatched: 5. In germline, CDR1 is KGHSH, CDR2 LQKENI. The CDR3 bases are TGTGCCAGCTCACCGGGACAGGGAAAGCATGAAAAACTGTTTTTT. Residues: CASSPGQGKHEKLFF.

The genes are TRBV20-1 and TRBJ1-5; possibly TRBD1 for D (6 bases). Trimming pared 7 bases from V and 3 bases from J, leaving 10 bases between. The CDR3 contains 12 residues. Germline CDR1 reads DFQATT; CDR2 reads SNEGSKA (reference sequence). The CDR3 is CSGRDNNQPQHF. CDR3 bases: TGCAGTGGCCGGGACAACAATCAGCCCCAGCATTTT.

The V and J genes are TRBV6-2 or TRBV6-3 and TRBJ2-3; the D gene is possibly TRBD1 (5 bases). Looked up from germline, CDR1 is MNHEY and CDR2 is SVGEGT. This CDR3 comprises 13 residues. Trimming removed 5 bases from V and 4 bases from J, with 10 bases in between. The CDR3: CASSTTGSDTQYF. For the CDR3, the DNA is TGTGCCAGCAGTACTACAGGATCAGATACGCAGTATTTT.

V gene TRBV2 combines with J gene TRBJ1-2; a possible D gene is TRBD1 (6 bases). CDR1 is SNHLY, CDR2 FYNNEI, per germline. The ends were cut back, 8 bases at V and 8 bases at J, with 12 bases in the middle. The CDR3 loop spans 11 amino acids. This CDR3 reads CASGRGYGYTF. In DNA, the CDR3 is TGTGCCAGCGGCAGGGGATACGGCTACACCTTC.

This clonotype came up a few times. The chain employs TRBV4-1 and TRBJ2-7; TRBD1 aligns across 7 bases. The CDR3 has 15 amino acids. The trim removed 4 bases at V and 1 base at J, leaving 7 bases unmatched. Per the germline V gene, CDR1 is MGHRA and CDR2 is YSYEKL. The CDR3 DNA follows: TGCGCCAGCAGCCCACCCGGGACAGATTCCTACGAGCAGTACTTC. It is translated as CASSPPGTDSYEQYF.

For the CDR3, the DNA is TGCAGTGCTAGAGAAACGGAGGGACAACTCCCCTACGAGCAGTACTTC. Protein: CSARETEGQLPYEQYF. The chain carries TRBV20-1 and TRBJ2-7; possibly TRBD1 or TRBD2 for D (6 bases each). The CDR3 contains 16 residues. Between the trimmed V and J ends, which lost 0 bases and 2 bases, there was a span of 17 bases. Germline V gene lookup returns CDR1 DFQATT and CDR2 SNEGSKA (reference sequence).

This rearrangement joins TRBV7-6 to TRBJ2-6; D might be TRBD1 (5 bases). CDR3 length equals 17 residues. Trimming took off 1 base at V and 2 bases at J, with 12 bases between the two ends. CDR1 SGHVS and CDR2 FNYEAQ come from the germline V gene. CDR3 protein: CASSLEARRAGANVLTF. The CDR3 bases are TGTGCCAGCAGCTTAGAGGCACGCAGGGCTGGGGCCAACGTCCTGACTTTC.

The chain is built from TRBV10-3 and TRBJ2-2, with 7 bases identical to TRBD2. The CDR3 is made up of 17 amino acids. CDR1 and CDR2 (germline): ENHRY, SYGVKD. V lost 4 bases and J lost 0; bases outside the gene matches: 8. CDR3 DNA sequence: TGTGCCATCAGTGTGGGGGGGGAGTGGACGAACACCGGGGAGCTGTTTTTT. Protein product: CAISVGGEWTNTGELFF.

The genes are TRBV2 and TRBJ2-1; TRBD1 matches at 8 bases. The CDR3 is made up of 15 amino acids. Per germline, CDR1 SNHLY and CDR2 FYNNEI. The J segment lost 7 bases and the V segment lost 2 bases, leaving 7 bases of the junction unmatched. The CDR3 DNA follows: TGTGCCAGCAGTGAATCCCAGGGGGCGCAAAATGAGCAGTTCTTC. Protein product: CASSESQGAQNEQFF.

This clonotype was detected only a few times. The chain recombines TRBV20-1 with TRBJ2-5; 9 bases agree with TRBD1. The CDR3 runs 16 residues. Germline lookup yields CDR1 DFQATT and CDR2 SNEGSKA (reference sequence). V dropped 1 base and J dropped 0; count of bases not matched to a gene: 6. The CDR3 DNA is TGCAGTGCTAGAGGTGGGACAGGGATGTACCAAGAGACCCAGTACTTC. Residues: CSARGGTGMYQETQYF.

The chain joins TRBV10-3 to TRBJ2-5, with a tentative D call TRBD2 (6 bases). TRBJ2-1 matches the DNA end more closely, so the J call is doubtful. Germline values: CDR1 ENHRY, CDR2 SYGVKD. The CDR3 runs 11 residues. CDR3 residues: CAIGEAYEQFF. CDR3 DNA: TGTGCCATCGGGGAGGCTTATGAGCAGTTCTTC.

This clonotype has just a few counts. CDR3 loop: CSVGRADTQYF. The CDR3 bases are TGCAGCGTTGGTCGGGCAGATACGCAGTATTTT. The V gene is TRBV29-1, the J gene TRBJ2-3; no firm D call. With 4 bases removed from V and 4 bases from J, the gap between germline ends came to 6 bases. This CDR3 region has 11 residues. CDR1 is SQVTM and CDR2 is ANQGSEA in the germline V gene.

V and J are TRBV20-1 and TRBJ2-7, with a tentative D call TRBD1 (5 bases). The CDR3 is 11 amino acids. In germline, CDR1 is DFQATT, CDR2 SNEGSKA (reference sequence). Trimming cost V 6 bases and J 4 bases, with 10 bases left between them. CDR3 DNA: TGCAGTGCCCCCCAGGGTTACGAGCAGTACTTC. This codes for CSAPQGYEQYF.

This clonotype was picked up a small number of times. The J gene is TRBJ2-3, the V gene TRBV6-1; D is possibly TRBD1 (7 bases). Looked up from germline, CDR1 is MNHNS and CDR2 is SASEGT. Trimming removed 2 bases at V and 2 bases at J, with 14 bases between. The CDR3 has 16 residues. CDR3 region: CASSEWEEGATDTQYF. The DNA of the CDR3 is TGTGCCAGCAGTGAATGGGAGGAGGGGGCCACAGATACGCAGTATTTT.

This clonotype was seen a handful of times. The rearrangement links TRBV18 to TRBJ1-1, with D unclear. Germline CDR1 is KGHSH and CDR2 is LQKENI. V gave up 3 bases and J gave up 1 base, with 12 bases separating them. This CDR3 has 15 residues. The CDR3 protein is CASSPQPRANTEAFF. CDR3 nucleotides: TGTGCCAGCTCACCCCAACCTAGGGCGAACACTGAAGCTTTCTTT.